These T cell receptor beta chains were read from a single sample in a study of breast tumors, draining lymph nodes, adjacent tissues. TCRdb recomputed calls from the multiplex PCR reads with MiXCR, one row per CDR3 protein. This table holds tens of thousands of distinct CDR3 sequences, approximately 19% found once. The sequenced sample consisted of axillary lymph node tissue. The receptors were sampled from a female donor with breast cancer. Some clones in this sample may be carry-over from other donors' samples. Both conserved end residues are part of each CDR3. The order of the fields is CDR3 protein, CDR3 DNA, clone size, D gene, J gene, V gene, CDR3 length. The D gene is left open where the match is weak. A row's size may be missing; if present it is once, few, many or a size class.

CASSPRDRGSAGELFF | TGTGCCAGTAGTCCCCGGGACAGGGGAAGCGCCGGGGAGCTGTTTTTT | many | TRBD1 | TRBJ2-2 | TRBV19 | 16
CSARGPGVDKYF | TGCAGTGCTAGAGGTCCGGGGGTGGACAAGTACTTC | many | NA | TRBJ2-7 | TRBV20-1 | 12
CASSVRADNEQFF | TGTGCCAGCAGTGTAAGGGCCGACAATGAGCAGTTCTTC | many | NA | TRBJ2-1 | TRBV6-4 | 13
CASSSQGAPWYGYTF | TGTGCCAGCAGCTCCCAGGGGGCCCCTTGGTATGGCTACACCTTC | many | TRBD1 | TRBJ1-2 | TRBV7-8 | 15
CASRVAANTGELFF | TGTGCCAGCAGGGTAGCGGCGAACACCGGGGAGCTGTTTTTT | many | NA | TRBJ2-2 | TRBV7-3 | 14
CASSPILAGGNNEQFF | TGCGCCAGCAGCCCGATCCTAGCGGGAGGGAACAATGAGCAGTTCTTC | many | TRBD2 | TRBJ2-1 | TRBV5-1 | 16
CSASEGSDGGYTF | TGCAGTGCTAGTGAGGGCTCTGACGGCGGCTACACCTTC | many | NA | TRBJ1-2 | TRBV20-1 | 13
CASSTRLAGGRQYF | TGTGCCAGCAGTACTCGACTAGCGGGAGGTCGGCAGTACTTC | many | TRBD2 | TRBJ2-7 | TRBV27 | 14
CASSRQGQPQHF | TGTGCCAGCAGCCGACAAGGACAGCCCCAGCATTTT | many | NA | TRBJ1-5 | TRBV7-9 | 12
CASSAELAGRNTQYF | TGCGCCAGCAGTGCGGAACTAGCGGGGCGCAATACGCAGTATTTT | NA | TRBD2 | TRBJ2-3 | TRBV10-2 | 15
CASSFGVSEDTQYF | TGTGCCAGCAGTTTCGGAGTGAGTGAAGATACGCAGTATTTT | NA | NA | TRBJ2-3 | TRBV28 | 14
CASSFRRSNEKLFF | TGTGCCAGCAGCTTCCGCAGGTCTAATGAAAAACTGTTTTTT | many | NA | TRBJ1-4 | TRBV13 | 14
CASSSRQGAQGRGEQYF | TGTGCCAGCAGTTCCCGACAGGGGGCGCAGGGACGTGGCGAGCAGTACTTC | few | TRBD1 | TRBJ2-7 | TRBV28 | 17